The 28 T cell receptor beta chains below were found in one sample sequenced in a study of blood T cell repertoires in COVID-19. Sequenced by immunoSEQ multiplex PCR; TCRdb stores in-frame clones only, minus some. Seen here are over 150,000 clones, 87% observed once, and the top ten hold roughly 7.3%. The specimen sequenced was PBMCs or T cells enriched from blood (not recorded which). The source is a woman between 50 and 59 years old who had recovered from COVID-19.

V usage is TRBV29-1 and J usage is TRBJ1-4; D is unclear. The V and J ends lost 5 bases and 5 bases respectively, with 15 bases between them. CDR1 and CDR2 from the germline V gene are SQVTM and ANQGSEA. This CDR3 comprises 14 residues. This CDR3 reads CSVMDWEANEKLFF. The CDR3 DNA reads TGCAGCGTTATGGACTGGGAGGCAAATGAAAAACTGTTTTTT.

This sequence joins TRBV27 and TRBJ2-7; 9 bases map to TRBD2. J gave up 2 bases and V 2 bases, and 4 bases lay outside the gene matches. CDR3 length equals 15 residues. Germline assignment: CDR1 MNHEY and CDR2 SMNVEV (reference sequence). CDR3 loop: CASSLRPSGTYEQYF. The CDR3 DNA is TGTGCCAGCAGTTTAAGGCCTAGCGGGACCTACGAGCAGTACTTC.

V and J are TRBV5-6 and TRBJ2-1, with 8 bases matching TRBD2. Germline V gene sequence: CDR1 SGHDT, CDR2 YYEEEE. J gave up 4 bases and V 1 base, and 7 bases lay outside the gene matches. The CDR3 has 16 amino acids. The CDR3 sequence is CASSLSGGLPYNEQFF. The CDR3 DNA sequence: TGTGCCAGCAGCTTGTCGGGAGGGCTACCTTACAATGAGCAGTTCTTC.

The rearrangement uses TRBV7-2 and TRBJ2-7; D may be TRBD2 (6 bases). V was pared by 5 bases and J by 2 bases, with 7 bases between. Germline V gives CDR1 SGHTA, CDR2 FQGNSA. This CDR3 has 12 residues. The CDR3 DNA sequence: TGTGCCAGCAGCCGGGGGACCTACGAGCAGTACTTC. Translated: CASSRGTYEQYF.

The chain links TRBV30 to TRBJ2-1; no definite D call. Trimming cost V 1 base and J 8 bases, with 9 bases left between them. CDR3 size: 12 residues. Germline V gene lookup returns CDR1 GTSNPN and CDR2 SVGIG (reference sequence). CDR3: CAWSESGDEQFF. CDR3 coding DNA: TGTGCCTGGAGTGAGAGTGGTGATGAGCAGTTCTTC.

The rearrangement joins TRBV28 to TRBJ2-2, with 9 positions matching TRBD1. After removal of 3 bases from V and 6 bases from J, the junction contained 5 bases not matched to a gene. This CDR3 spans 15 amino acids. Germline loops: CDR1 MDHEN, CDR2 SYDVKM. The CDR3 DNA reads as TGTGCCAGCAGTTTTACAGGGGGCTCGGCCGGGGAGCTGTTTTTT. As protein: CASSFTGGSAGELFF.

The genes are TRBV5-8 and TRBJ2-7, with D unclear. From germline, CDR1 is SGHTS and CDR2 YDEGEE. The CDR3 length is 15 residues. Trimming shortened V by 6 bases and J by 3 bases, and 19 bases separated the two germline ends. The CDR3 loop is CASTLPGKQYYEQYF. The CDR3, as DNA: TGTGCCAGCACCCTCCCAGGAAAGCAATACTACGAGCAGTACTTC.

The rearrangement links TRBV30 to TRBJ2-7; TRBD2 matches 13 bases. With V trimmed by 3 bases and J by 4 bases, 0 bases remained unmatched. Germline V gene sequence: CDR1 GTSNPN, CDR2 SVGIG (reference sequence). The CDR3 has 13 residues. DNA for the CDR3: TGTGCCTGGAGACTAGCGGGAGGGTACGAGCAGTACTTC. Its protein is CAWRLAGGYEQYF.

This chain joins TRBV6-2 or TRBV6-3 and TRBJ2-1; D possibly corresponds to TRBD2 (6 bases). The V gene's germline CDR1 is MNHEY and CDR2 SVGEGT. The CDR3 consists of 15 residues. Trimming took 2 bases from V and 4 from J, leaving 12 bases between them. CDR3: CASSYRLAAYNEQFF. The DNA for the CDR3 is TGTGCCAGCAGTTACAGGTTAGCGGCTTACAATGAGCAGTTCTTC.

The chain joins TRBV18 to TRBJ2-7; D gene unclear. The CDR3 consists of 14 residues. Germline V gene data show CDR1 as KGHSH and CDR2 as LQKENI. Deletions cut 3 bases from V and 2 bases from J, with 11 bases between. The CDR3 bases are TGTGCCAGCTCACCGGCTGGCGGAGCCTACGAGCAGTACTTC. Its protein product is CASSPAGGAYEQYF. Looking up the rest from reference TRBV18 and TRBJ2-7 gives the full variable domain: NAGVMQNPRHLVRRRGQEARLRCSPMKGHSHVYWYRQLPEEGLKFMVYLQKENIIDESGMPKERFSAEFPKEGPSILRIQQVVRGDSAAYFCASSPAGGAYEQYFGPGTRLTVT.

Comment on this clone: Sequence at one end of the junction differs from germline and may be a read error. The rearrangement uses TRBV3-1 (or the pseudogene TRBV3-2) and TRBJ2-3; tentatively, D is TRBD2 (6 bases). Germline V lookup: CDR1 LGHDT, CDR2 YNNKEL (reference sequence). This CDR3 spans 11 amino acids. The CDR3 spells CASSQEETRHF. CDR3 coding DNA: TGTGCCAGCAGCCAAGAGGAGACTAGACACTTT.

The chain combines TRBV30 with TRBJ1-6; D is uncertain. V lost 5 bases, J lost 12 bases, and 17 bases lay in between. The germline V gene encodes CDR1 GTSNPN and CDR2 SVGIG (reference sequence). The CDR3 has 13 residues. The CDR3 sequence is CAWLLRVGEPLHF. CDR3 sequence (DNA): TGTGCCTGGCTACTTAGGGTCGGGGAACCCCTCCACTTT.

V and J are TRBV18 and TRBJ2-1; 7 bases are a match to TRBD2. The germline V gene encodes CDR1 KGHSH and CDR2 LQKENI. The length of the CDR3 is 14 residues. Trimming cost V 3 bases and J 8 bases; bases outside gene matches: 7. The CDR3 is CASSPLAGVDEQFF. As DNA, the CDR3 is TGTGCCAGCTCACCTCTGGCGGGAGTGGATGAGCAGTTCTTC.

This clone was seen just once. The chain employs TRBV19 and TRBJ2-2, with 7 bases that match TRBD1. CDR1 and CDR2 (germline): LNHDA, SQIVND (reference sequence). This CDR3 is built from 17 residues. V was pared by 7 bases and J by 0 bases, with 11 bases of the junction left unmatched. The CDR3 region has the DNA TGTGCCAGTATCAGGGCGACAGGGCGGGCGAACACCGGGGAGCTGTTTTTT. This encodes CASIRATGRANTGELFF.

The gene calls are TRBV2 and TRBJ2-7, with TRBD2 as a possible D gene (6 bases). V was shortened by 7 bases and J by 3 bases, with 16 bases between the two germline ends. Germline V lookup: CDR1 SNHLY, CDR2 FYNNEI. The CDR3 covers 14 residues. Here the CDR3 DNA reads TGTGCCAGCAAAGGAGGGTACTCCTTCTACGAGCAGTACTTC. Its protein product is CASKGGYSFYEQYF.

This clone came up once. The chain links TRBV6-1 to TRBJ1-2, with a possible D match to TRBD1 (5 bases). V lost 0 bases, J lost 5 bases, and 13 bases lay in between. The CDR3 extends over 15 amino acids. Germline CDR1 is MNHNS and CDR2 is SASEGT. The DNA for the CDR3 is TGTGCCAGCAGTGAAGCTCAGGGCGTGAGTTATGGCTACACCTTC. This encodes CASSEAQGVSYGYTF.

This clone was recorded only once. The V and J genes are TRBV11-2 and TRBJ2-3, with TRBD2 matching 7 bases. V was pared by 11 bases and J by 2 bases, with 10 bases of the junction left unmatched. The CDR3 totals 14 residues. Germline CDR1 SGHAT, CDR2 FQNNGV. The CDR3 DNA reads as TGTGCCGGAGGGAGGGAGGGCCTCACAGATACGCAGTATTTT. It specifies CAGGREGLTDTQYF.

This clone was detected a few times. The CDR3 region has the DNA TGTGCCAGTAGTATTAGAACAGGGATTCATTCACCCCTCCACTTT. Translated: CASSIRTGIHSPLHF. The V and J genes are TRBV19 and TRBJ1-6, with D perhaps matching TRBD1 (6 bases). The V gene lost 3 bases and the J gene lost 8 bases, with 14 bases spanning the gap. This CDR3 has 15 residues. Looked up from germline, CDR1 is LNHDA and CDR2 is SQIVND (reference sequence). Variable domain in full (rest from reference TRBV19 and TRBJ1-6): DGGITQSPKYLFRKEGQNVTLSCEQNLNHDAMYWYRQDPGQGLRLIYYSQIVNDFQKGDIAEGYSVSREKKESFPLTVTSAQKNPTAFYLCASSIRTGIHSPLHFGNGTRLTVT.

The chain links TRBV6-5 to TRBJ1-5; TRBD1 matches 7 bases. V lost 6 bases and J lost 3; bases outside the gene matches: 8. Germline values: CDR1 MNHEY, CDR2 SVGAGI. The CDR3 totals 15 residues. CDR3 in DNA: TGTGCCAGCAGGAGGGGGCAGATAGTCAATCAGCCCCAGCATTTT. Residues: CASRRGQIVNQPQHF.

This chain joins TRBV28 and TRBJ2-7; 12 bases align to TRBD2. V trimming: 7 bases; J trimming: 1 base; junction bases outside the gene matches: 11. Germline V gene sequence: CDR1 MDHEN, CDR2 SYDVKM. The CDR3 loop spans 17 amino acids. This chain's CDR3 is CASTDPGTSGSSYEQYF. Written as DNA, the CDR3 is TGTGCCAGCACCGACCCGGGGACTAGCGGGTCTTCCTACGAGCAGTACTTC.

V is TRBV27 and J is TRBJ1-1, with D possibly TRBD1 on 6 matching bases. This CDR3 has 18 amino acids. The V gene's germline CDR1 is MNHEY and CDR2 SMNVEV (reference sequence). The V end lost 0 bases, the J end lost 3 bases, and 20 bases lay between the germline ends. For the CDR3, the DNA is TGTGCCAGCAGTTTATCAGGGGGGGGAGGCAGGAGTCACACTGAAGCTTTCTTT. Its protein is CASSLSGGGGRSHTEAFF.

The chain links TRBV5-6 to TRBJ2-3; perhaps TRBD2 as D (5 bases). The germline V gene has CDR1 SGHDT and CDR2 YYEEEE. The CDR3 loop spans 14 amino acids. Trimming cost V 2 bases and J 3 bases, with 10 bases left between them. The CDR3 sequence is CASSFDRRTDTQYF. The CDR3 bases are TGTGCCAGCAGCTTTGATCGGAGGACAGATACGCAGTATTTT.

The DNA for the CDR3 is TGTGCCAGCAGCGTAAGCCAGGGTGAAACTGAAGCTTTCTTT. Protein sequence: CASSVSQGETEAFF. The genes are TRBV9 and TRBJ1-1; tentative D call: TRBD1 (5 bases). The CDR3 extends over 14 amino acids. V was trimmed by 1 base and J by 5 bases, leaving 12 bases between them. Germline lookup yields CDR1 SGDLS and CDR2 YYNGEE.

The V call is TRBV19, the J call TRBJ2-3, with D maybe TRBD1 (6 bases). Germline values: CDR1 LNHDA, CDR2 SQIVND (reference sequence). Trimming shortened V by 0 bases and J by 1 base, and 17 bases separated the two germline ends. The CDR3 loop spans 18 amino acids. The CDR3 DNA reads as TGTGCCAGTAGTATAGATGTGACAGGAGGAAGCCGCACAGATACGCAGTATTTT. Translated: CASSIDVTGGSRTDTQYF.

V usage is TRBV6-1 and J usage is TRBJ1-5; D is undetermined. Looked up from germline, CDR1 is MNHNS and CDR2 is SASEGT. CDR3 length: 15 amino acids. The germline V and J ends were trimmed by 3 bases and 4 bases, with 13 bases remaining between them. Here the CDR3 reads CASSDRTLGNQPQHF. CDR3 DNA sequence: TGTGCCAGCAGTGACCGAACTCTTGGTAATCAGCCCCAGCATTTT.

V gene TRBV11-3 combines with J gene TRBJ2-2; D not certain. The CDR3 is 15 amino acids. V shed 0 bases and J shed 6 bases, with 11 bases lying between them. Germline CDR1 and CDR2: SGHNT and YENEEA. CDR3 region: CASSLDLSAAGELFF. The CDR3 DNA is TGTGCCAGCAGCTTAGATTTGTCGGCGGCCGGGGAGCTGTTTTTT. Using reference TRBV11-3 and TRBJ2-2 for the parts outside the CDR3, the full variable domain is EAGVVQSPRYKIIEKKQPVAFWCNPISGHNTLYWYLQNLGQGPELLIRYENEEAVDDSQLPKDRFSAERLKGVDSTLKIQPAELGDSAVYLCASSLDLSAAGELFFGEGSRLTVL.

The CDR3 nucleotides are TGTGCCACCAGCAGAGCGGGACAGGGCTATCAGCCCCAGCATTTT. The encoded protein is CATSRAGQGYQPQHF. The chain joins TRBV15 to TRBJ1-5, with 9 bases lining up with TRBD1. V shed 1 base, J shed 5 bases, and the junction held 3 bases outside the gene matches. The germline V gene encodes CDR1 LNHNV and CDR2 YYDKDF (reference sequence). The CDR3 sequence is 15 residues long.

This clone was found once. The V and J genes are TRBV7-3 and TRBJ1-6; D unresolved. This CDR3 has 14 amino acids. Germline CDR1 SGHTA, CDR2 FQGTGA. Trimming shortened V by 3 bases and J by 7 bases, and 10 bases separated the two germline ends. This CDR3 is CASSLVGGNSPLHF. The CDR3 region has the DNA TGTGCCAGCAGCTTGGTGGGCGGGAATTCACCCCTCCACTTT.